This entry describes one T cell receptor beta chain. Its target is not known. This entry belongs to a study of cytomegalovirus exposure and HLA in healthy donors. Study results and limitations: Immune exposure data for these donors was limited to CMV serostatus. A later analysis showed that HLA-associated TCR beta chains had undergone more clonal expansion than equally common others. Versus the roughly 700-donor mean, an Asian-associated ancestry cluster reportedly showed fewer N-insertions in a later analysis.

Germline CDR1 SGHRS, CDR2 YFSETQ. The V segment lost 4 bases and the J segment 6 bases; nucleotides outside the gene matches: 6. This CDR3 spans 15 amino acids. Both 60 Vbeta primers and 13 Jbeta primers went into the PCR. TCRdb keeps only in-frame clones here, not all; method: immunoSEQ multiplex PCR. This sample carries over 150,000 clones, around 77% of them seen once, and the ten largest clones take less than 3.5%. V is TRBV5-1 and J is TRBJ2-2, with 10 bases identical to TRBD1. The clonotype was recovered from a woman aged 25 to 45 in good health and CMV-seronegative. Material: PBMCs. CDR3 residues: CASSTGTGEAGELFF. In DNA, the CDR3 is TGCGCCAGCAGCACGGGGACAGGGGAGGCCGGGGAGCTGTTTTTT.